Presented here are 23 T cell receptor beta chains from one specimen sequenced in a study of PD-L1 blockade in urothelial cancer. Clones were read by immunoSEQ multiplex PCR, and TCRdb kept only the in-frame ones, dropping some. The profile covers fewer than 30,000 clones, with 80% to 85% appearing a single time and roughly 8.8% taken by the ten largest. This specimen consisted of PBMCs, obtained around atezolizumab (anti-PD-L1) treatment. These receptors all stem from a man between 70 and 80 years old with urothelial cancer.

This clone is medium-sized by share. V usage is TRBV9 and J usage is TRBJ2-7, with 9 bases that match TRBD2. Germline V gene sequence: CDR1 SGDLS, CDR2 YYNGEE. CDR3 length: 15 amino acids. The trim removed 3 bases at V and 3 bases at J, leaving 7 bases unmatched. The CDR3 region has the DNA TGTGCCAGCAGCGAAACTAGCGGGCTTAACTACGAGCAGTACTTC. It translates to CASSETSGLNYEQYF.

The chain links TRBV5-1 to TRBJ1-2; D is unresolved. The CDR3 sequence is 13 residues long. Germline-derived CDR1 and CDR2 are SGHRS and YFSETQ. Trimming removed 2 bases from V and 8 bases from J, with 13 bases in between. The CDR3 DNA follows: TGCGCCAGCAGCTTCGGGGAAAGGGAAGGCTACACCTTC. Its protein product is CASSFGEREGYTF.

This clone appeared a few times. The rearrangement links TRBV19 to TRBJ2-7; D unclear. Germline lookup yields CDR1 LNHDA and CDR2 SQIVND (reference sequence). The CDR3 has 14 amino acids. V lost 4 bases and J 0 bases, leaving 10 bases between the germline ends. The CDR3 sequence: CASSNSLSSYEQYF. The CDR3, as DNA: TGTGCCAGTAGTAATAGCCTTAGCTCCTACGAGCAGTACTTC.

This sequence joins TRBV5-1 and TRBJ2-5; TRBD1 agrees at 9 bases. CDR1 is SGHRS and CDR2 is YFSETQ in the germline V gene. CDR3 length: 14 amino acids. The junction had 5 bases not matched to a gene; V was cut back by 3 bases and J by 5 bases. Here the CDR3 DNA reads TGCGCCAGCAGCTACCCGACAGGGGGGGAGACCCAGTACTTC. Protein sequence: CASSYPTGGETQYF.

The sample holds one count of this clone. CDR3 in amino acids: CASRGGQLNTEAFF. The CDR3 nucleotides read TGTGCCAGCAGAGGGGGACAGTTGAACACTGAAGCTTTCTTT. The V and J genes are TRBV6-5 and TRBJ1-1, with TRBD1 identical over 7 bases. Losses at the gene ends were 6 bases for V and 0 bases for J; bases not matched to a gene: 4. Per the germline V gene, CDR1 is MNHEY and CDR2 is SVGAGI. There are 14 residues in the CDR3.

This clone occurred once. The V call is TRBV19, the J call TRBJ1-1; tentatively, D is TRBD1 (6 bases). Looked up from germline, CDR1 is LNHDA and CDR2 is SQIVND (reference sequence). V shed 6 bases and J shed 0 bases, with 17 bases lying between them. The CDR3 has 16 amino acids. CDR3 in DNA: TGTGCCAGTAGAAGGGGGGGTTTCTCCATGAACACTGAAGCTTTCTTT. This sequence encodes CASRRGGFSMNTEAFF.

The chain recombines TRBV28 with TRBJ1-1; D perhaps matches TRBD1 (6 bases). Per germline, CDR1 MDHEN and CDR2 SYDVKM. The CDR3 loop spans 17 amino acids. V lost 1 base and J lost 1, with 16 bases in between. This CDR3 is CASSLLRGPGQNTEAFF. The CDR3 DNA reads as TGTGCCAGCAGTTTATTAAGAGGACCGGGACAGAACACTGAAGCTTTCTTT.

This clone appeared a single time. The chain uses TRBV6-1 and TRBJ1-6; 7 bases are a match to TRBD1. Per germline, CDR1 MNHNS and CDR2 SASEGT. This CDR3 region has 13 residues. V shed 8 bases, J shed 7 bases, and the junction held 5 bases outside the gene matches. DNA of the CDR3: TGTGCCAGCGGGGACAGCTTCAATTCACCCCTCCACTTT. Protein product: CASGDSFNSPLHF.

This clone has more than one count but fewer than ten. The chain recombines TRBV5-1 with TRBJ1-1; 7 bases align to TRBD1. The CDR3 is made up of 15 amino acids. With V trimmed by 2 bases and J by 3 bases, 7 bases remained unmatched. Germline CDR1 is SGHRS and CDR2 is YFSETQ. The DNA for the CDR3 is TGCGCCAGCAGCTTTAGCCCTGGACAGGACACTGAAGCTTTCTTT. As protein: CASSFSPGQDTEAFF.

J is TRBJ2-2 and V is TRBV5-6; no reliable D call. The CDR3 totals 16 residues. The germline CDR1 and CDR2 sequences are SGHDT and YYEEEE. The V gene lost 1 base and the J gene lost 3 bases, with 13 bases spanning the gap. The CDR3 bases are TGTGCCAGCAGCTTGATCGGTAACAGATACACCGGGGAGCTGTTTTTT. Translating it yields CASSLIGNRYTGELFF.

The gene calls are TRBV28 and TRBJ1-2, with TRBD1 matching over 8 bases. Germline V gene lookup returns CDR1 MDHEN and CDR2 SYDVKM. The CDR3 loop spans 15 amino acids. V lost 6 bases, J lost 2 bases, and 8 bases stayed unmatched. CDR3 nucleotide sequence: TGTGCCAGCAGAGAGACTTGGGACAGGAACTATGGCTACACCTTC. Residues: CASRETWDRNYGYTF.

The chain has TRBV10-3 and TRBJ2-7, with a weak D call TRBD2 (6 bases). The CDR3 runs 13 residues. Germline CDR1 is ENHRY and CDR2 is SYGVKD. With 8 bases removed from V and 0 bases from J, the gap between germline ends came to 11 bases. CDR3 nucleotides: TGTGCCATCGGGGCGGGGAGCTCCTACGAGCAGTACTTC. Amino acids: CAIGAGSSYEQYF.

This clone was picked up a small number of times. The chain is built from TRBV30 and TRBJ1-3; 7 nucleotides align to TRBD1. The germline CDR1 and CDR2 sequences are GTSNPN and SVGIG (reference sequence). The CDR3 contains 18 residues. Unmatched junction bases numbered 12, after V lost 1 base and J lost 0 bases. CDR3 DNA sequence: TGTGCCTGGAGTGACCGGGACAGAGTAGATTTCTCTGGAAACACCATATATTTT. Translating it yields CAWSDRDRVDFSGNTIYF. The variable domain in full, completed from reference TRBV30 and TRBJ1-3, reads SQTIHQWPATLVQPVGSPLSLECTVEGTSNPNLYWYRQAAGRGLQLLFYSVGIGQISSEVPQNLSASRPQDRQFILSSKKLLLSDSGFYLCAWSDRDRVDFSGNTIYFGEGSWLTVV.

This clone showed up just once. The chain couples TRBV30 to TRBJ2-3; 9 bases agree with TRBD2. Looked up from germline, CDR1 is GTSNPN and CDR2 is SVGIG (reference sequence). The CDR3 sequence is 15 residues long. J was trimmed by 4 bases and V by 8 bases; bases with no gene match: 13. The CDR3 DNA reads TGTGCCGGATCAGGGGCGGTAGCGGGAGCAGATACGCAGTATTTT. Encoded protein: CAGSGAVAGADTQYF.

This clone was observed a handful of times. The chain employs TRBV11-3 and TRBJ2-7, with no clear D. Per the germline V gene, CDR1 is SGHNT and CDR2 is YENEEA. CDR3 length: 12 amino acids. The V end was cut by 5 bases, the J end by 6 bases, with 11 bases between. CDR3 in amino acids: CASSPQNGEQYF. The CDR3, as DNA: TGTGCCAGCAGCCCTCAGAATGGCGAGCAGTACTTC.

This clone appeared once. This chain connects TRBV5-4 to TRBJ2-3; tentative D call: TRBD1 (5 bases). There are 14 residues in the CDR3. The V end lost 4 bases, the J end lost 3 bases, and 12 bases lay between the germline ends. The germline V gene has CDR1 SGHNT and CDR2 YYREEE (reference sequence). CDR3 sequence reads: CASSPPRGTDTQYF. The CDR3 nucleotides are TGTGCCAGCAGCCCTCCTAGGGGAACAGATACGCAGTATTTT. The whole variable domain, remainder taken from reference TRBV5-4 and TRBJ2-3, is ETGVTQSPTHLIKTRGQQVTLRCSSQSGHNTVSWYQQALGQGPQFIFQYYREEENGRGNFPPRFSGLQFPNYSSELNVNALELDDSALYLCASSPPRGTDTQYFGPGTRLTVL.

V usage is TRBV5-1 and J usage is TRBJ2-1; 7 nucleotides match TRBD2. V was clipped by 3 bases and J by 8 bases; unmatched bases: 11. Germline CDR1 is SGHRS and CDR2 is YFSETQ. The CDR3 has 15 residues. CDR3 sequence reads: CASSSAGVSFDEQFF. In nucleotides, the CDR3 is TGCGCCAGCAGCTCCGCGGGAGTCTCCTTCGATGAGCAGTTCTTC.

This clone showed up just once. J is TRBJ1-1 and V is TRBV2, with D tentatively TRBD1 (6 bases). The CDR3 is 13 residues long. Germline V gene lookup returns CDR1 SNHLY and CDR2 FYNNEI. V lost 5 bases and J lost 1, with 8 bases in between. The CDR3 nucleotides read TGTGCCAGCAGTACACAGGGGAACACTGAAGCTTTCTTT. As protein: CASSTQGNTEAFF.

The chain combines TRBV7-9 with TRBJ1-2; a weak D match, TRBD1 (5 bases). The CDR3 has 14 amino acids. CDR1 and CDR2 from the germline V gene are SEHNR and FQNEAQ (reference sequence). Trimming took off 8 bases at V and 7 bases at J, with 20 bases between the two ends. CDR3 in amino acids: CASGARLLHGGYTF. The DNA for the CDR3 is TGTGCCAGCGGGGCTCGCCTACTCCATGGTGGCTACACCTTC.

J is TRBJ1-5 and V is TRBV10-2; 9 bases fit TRBD1. The CDR3 runs 13 residues. Unmatched junction bases numbered 2, after V lost 6 bases and J lost 5 bases. Germline V gene sequence: CDR1 WSHSY, CDR2 SAAADI. CDR3 nucleotides: TGCGCCAGCAGACGGACAGGGGATCAGCCCCAGCATTTT. The encoded protein is CASRRTGDQPQHF.

The chain carries TRBV27 and TRBJ1-1; D might be TRBD1 (6 bases). V was cut by 1 base and J by 0 bases, with 9 bases left in between. This CDR3 spans 15 amino acids. The V gene's germline CDR1 is MNHEY and CDR2 SMNVEV (reference sequence). The CDR3 DNA reads as TGTGCCAGCAGTTTATTCGGACAGTTGAACACTGAAGCTTTCTTT. This gives the protein CASSLFGQLNTEAFF.

The chain carries TRBV18 and TRBJ2-7; D not resolved. Germline values: CDR1 KGHSH, CDR2 LQKENI. The CDR3 sequence is 12 residues long. Trimming removed 4 bases at V and 3 bases at J, with 7 bases between. DNA of the CDR3: TGTGCCAGCTCACGGCCCTTCTACGAGCAGTACTTC. This codes for CASSRPFYEQYF.

This chain connects TRBV19 to TRBJ1-1, with D perhaps matching TRBD1 (6 bases). The CDR3 has 13 amino acids. V was clipped by 8 bases and J by 3 bases, with 13 bases between them. CDR1 LNHDA and CDR2 SQIVND come from the germline V gene (reference sequence). CDR3 amino acids: CASHTGQDTEAFF. In nucleotides, the CDR3 is TGTGCCAGTCATACAGGGCAAGACACTGAAGCTTTCTTT. The full variable domain, its missing parts supplied by reference TRBV19 and TRBJ1-1, is DGGITQSPKYLFRKEGQNVTLSCEQNLNHDAMYWYRQDPGQGLRLIYYSQIVNDFQKGDIAEGYSVSREKKESFPLTVTSAQKNPTAFYLCASHTGQDTEAFFGQGTRLTVV.